A selection of T cell receptor beta chains follows, all from one sample in a study of tissue T cells after allogeneic stem cell transplantation. This table comes from immunoSEQ multiplex PCR, and its TCRdb copy is limited to in-frame clones, with some not included. Among about 43,000 clones listed, more than 90% were seen once. The specimen was blood, collected before transplantation. The receptors were gathered from a woman aged 40 to 75 who later had graft-versus-host disease after an allogeneic stem cell transplant. The CDR3 runs from the conserved cysteine through the conserved F or W. The D gene is left open where the match is weak. Clone size is shown for a subset of rows, as once, few, many or a class of expanded clone.

abundance	v_gene	d_gene	j_gene	CDR3nt	CDR3aa
.	TRBV20-1	.	TRBJ1-3	TGCAGTGCTAGGAGTGGAAACACCATATATTTT	CSARSGNTIYF
.	TRBV6-5	.	TRBJ1-4	TGTGCCAGCAGGCAGCCTTCAACTAATGAAAAACTGTTTTTT	CASRQPSTNEKLFF
.	TRBV9	.	TRBJ1-3	TGTGCCAGCAGCCGGGGCAACTCTGGAAACACCATATATTTT	CASSRGNSGNTIYF
.	TRBV5-1	.	TRBJ1-2	TGCGCCAGCAGCTCACCACAGGGCGTCATAAACTATGGCTACACCTTC	CASSSPQGVINYGYTF
.	TRBV27	TRBD1	TRBJ2-1	TGTGCCAGCAGTCACGGACAGGTCAAGTTCTTC	CASSHGQVKFF
once	TRBV5-1	.	TRBJ1-2	TGCGCCAGCAGCCTGGTAGGGTCTTCAGCTATAGGCTACACCTTC	CASSLVGSSAIGYTF
once	TRBV7-9	.	TRBJ2-2	TGTGCCAGCAGCTTGTTGCAGGGTGGAACCGGGGAGCTGTTTTTT	CASSLLQGGTGELFF
few	TRBV20-1	.	TRBJ1-5	TGCAGTGCTAGTCGCCAGAATAGCAATCAGCCCCAGCATTTT	CSASRQNSNQPQHF
.	TRBV29-1	.	TRBJ1-4	TGCGCTGAATCATCTAATGAAAAACTGTTTTTT	CAESSNEKLFF
.	TRBV7-9	.	TRBJ2-2	TGTGCCAGCAGCCCCGGAGGAGGGAGGACCGGGGAGCTGTTTTTT	CASSPGGGRTGELFF
few	TRBV10-3	.	TRBJ1-1	TGTGCCATCAGTGAGCCCCCTCCGGCAGGTCCCACTGAAGCTTTCTTT	CAISEPPPAGPTEAFF
.	TRBV15	TRBD2	TRBJ2-5	TGTGCCACCAGAGGACTAGCGGGAGGGTACGCGACCCAGTACTTC	CATRGLAGGYATQYF
once	TRBV4-3	.	TRBJ2-7	TGCGCCAGCAGCCCCCGGGACTTTTCCTACGAGCAGTACTTC	CASSPRDFSYEQYF
once	TRBV4-3	.	TRBJ2-3	TGCGCCAGCAGTCTGGATGGAGTGGGAGCAACAGATACGCAGTATTTT	CASSLDGVGATDTQYF
.	TRBV30	TRBD1	TRBJ1-3	TGTGCCTGGAGTGTCGGGACAGGGGGAAACACCATATATTTT	CAWSVGTGGNTIYF
.	TRBV6-2/TRBV6-3	.	TRBJ2-4	TGTGCCAGCAGTCCCGCGGGTGCCAAAAACATTCAGTACTTC	CASSPAGAKNIQYF
.	TRBV18	.	TRBJ1-1	TGTGCCAGCTCACCAAACACTGAAGCTTTCTTT	CASSPNTEAFF
.	TRBV6-2/TRBV6-3	TRBD1	TRBJ1-5	TGTGCCAGCAGCCTGGGACAGAATAGCAATCAGCCCCAGCATTTT	CASSLGQNSNQPQHF
once	TRBV19	.	TRBJ1-1	TGTGCCAGTAGCTGGGGTCGGGCCTTTGGCACTGAAGCTTTCTTT	CASSWGRAFGTEAFF
.	TRBV28	TRBD2	TRBJ2-1	TGTGCCAGCAACACCATCGGGGGGGCGGGCAATGAGCAGTTCTTC	CASNTIGGAGNEQFF
.	TRBV2	.	TRBJ1-3	TGTGCCAGCAGTGAAGCGCTGGGGGCTGTTGGAAACACCATATATTTT	CASSEALGAVGNTIYF
.	TRBV28	.	TRBJ2-4	TGTGCCAGCAGTGACGGTCCGAAAAACATTCAGTACTTC	CASSDGPKNIQYF
.	TRBV9	TRBD2	TRBJ2-1	TGTGCCAGCAGCGTAGGCCTAGCGGAAATTGAGCAGTTCTTC	CASSVGLAEIEQFF
.	TRBV7-9	.	TRBJ2-1	TGTGCCAGCAGCTTAGGGGGGAGCCAGTTCTTC	CASSLGGSQFF
.	TRBV30	.	TRBJ1-6	TGTGCCTGGGCCCGCAGCTCCGGGGCAATCATTTCACCCCTCCACTTT	CAWARSSGAIISPLHF
.	TRBV7-2	.	TRBJ2-6	TGTGCCAGCAGCTTAGTGGGAACCTCGGCCTCTGGGGCCAACGTCCTGACTTTC	CASSLVGTSASGANVLTF
.	TRBV9	TRBD1	TRBJ1-1	TGTGCCAGCAGCACCCGGACAGGGCTAGGGGGCACTGAAGCTTTCTTT	CASSTRTGLGGTEAFF
.	TRBV6-2/TRBV6-3	TRBD2	TRBJ2-3	TGTGCCAGCAGTCCGCCTCCGGGACTACTCCCAACGCAGTATTTT	CASSPPPGLLPTQYF
.	TRBV6-4	.	TRBJ2-1	TGTGCCAGCAGTGGGACGTCAAGCTCCTACAATGAGCAGTTCTTC	CASSGTSSSYNEQFF
once	TRBV12-3/TRBV12-4	.	TRBJ2-7	TGTGCCAGCAGTTTTGGGGTCGCCTACGAGCAGTACTTC	CASSFGVAYEQYF
few	TRBV4-2	TRBD2	TRBJ2-7	TGTGCCAGCAGCCAAGATCTAGCGGGAGCCTACGAGCAGTACTTC	CASSQDLAGAYEQYF
.	TRBV9	.	TRBJ1-3	TGTGCCAGCAGCGTAGAGGGCCGCAGTGACCGCGTTGACTCTGGAAACACCATATATTTT	CASSVEGRSDRVDSGNTIYF
.	TRBV30	.	TRBJ2-1	TGTGCCTGGACCCCGGTTAGCGCCTACAATGAGCAGTTCTTC	CAWTPVSAYNEQFF
.	TRBV7-8	TRBD2	TRBJ2-6	TGTGCCAGCAGCTTAGGAGCGGGGACCGGGGCCAACGTCCTGACTTTC	CASSLGAGTGANVLTF
once	TRBV6-6	.	TRBJ2-5	TGTGCCAGCAGTACGCGGCACCAAGAGACCCAGTACTTC	CASSTRHQETQYF
.	TRBV7-2	.	TRBJ2-7	TGTGCCAGCAGCTTAGGGGTCTACTCCTACGAGCAGTACTTC	CASSLGVYSYEQYF
.	TRBV28	TRBD1	TRBJ1-5	TGTGCCAGCAGTTCAACGGGACAGGGCGACAATCAGCCCCAGCATTTT	CASSSTGQGDNQPQHF
.	TRBV5-1	TRBD1	TRBJ2-3	TGCGCCAGCAGCTTAGGGGGCGCAGATACGCAGTATTTT	CASSLGGADTQYF
.	TRBV3-1/TRBV3-2	TRBD1	TRBJ2-2	TGTGCCAGCAGCCACCCCAGGGGGTACGGGGAGCTGTTTTTT	CASSHPRGYGELFF
.	TRBV28	.	TRBJ1-3	TGTGCCAGTGACTCTGGAAACACCATATATTTT	CASDSGNTIYF
once	TRBV10-1	.	TRBJ2-2	TGCGCCAGCAGTCGATTTAGGGGACGGGACTCAAGAAGCGGGGAGCTGTTTTTT	CASSRFRGRDSRSGELFF
.	TRBV5-1	.	TRBJ2-7	TGCGCCAGCTCCCTTCACGACTCCTACGAGCAGTACTTC	CASSLHDSYEQYF
.	TRBV11-2	.	TRBJ2-2	TGTGCCAGCTCAAAGAGTGGCTCCGGGGAGCTGTTTTTT	CASSKSGSGELFF
.	TRBV5-1	.	TRBJ1-1	TGCGCCAGCAGCTTGGCTGGGGGTGGCACTGAAGCTTTCTTT	CASSLAGGGTEAFF
.	TRBV14	.	TRBJ2-7	TGTGCCAGCAGCCAATTTTCTTTCCTGTCCGAGCAGTACTTC	CASSQFSFLSEQYF
.	TRBV9	.	TRBJ2-1	TGTGCCAGCAGCGCCCCCCCCCGTAGCGATCAGTTCTTC	CASSAPPRSDQFF
.	TRBV7-2	.	TRBJ2-1	TGTGCCAGCACCCCGCGAAGCTCCTACAATGAGCAGTTCTTC	CASTPRSSYNEQFF
.	TRBV7-2	TRBD2	TRBJ2-7	TGTGCCAGCAGCCGTAACGGCGGGGGCTCCTACGAGCAGTACTTC	CASSRNGGGSYEQYF
.	TRBV11-2	.	TRBJ1-1	TGTGCCAGCAGCTTCCCTGCGGTGGCCACTGAAGCTTTCTTT	CASSFPAVATEAFF
.	TRBV10-2	TRBD1	TRBJ1-1	TGCGCCAGCAGTGAGTCGACAGGGGGTTCCACTGAAGCTTTCTTT	CASSESTGGSTEAFF
.	TRBV3-1/TRBV3-2	.	TRBJ2-3	TGTGCCAGCAGCCAAGAGCCAGAGACAGATACGCAGTATTTT	CASSQEPETDTQYF
once	TRBV10-3	.	TRBJ2-3	TGTGCCATCGCGAGTAGCACAGATACGCAGTATTTT	CAIASSTDTQYF
.	TRBV2	.	TRBJ2-5	TGTGCCAGCCTCCAAGAGACCCAGTACTTC	CASLQETQYF
.	TRBV18	.	TRBJ2-5	TGTGCCAGCTCACCAGGGGCCGTAGAGACCCAGTACTTC	CASSPGAVETQYF
.	TRBV5-6	.	TRBJ1-5	TGTGCCAGCAGCTCGACAGAGTATAGCAATCAGCCCCAGCATTTT	CASSSTEYSNQPQHF
.	TRBV7-9	.	TRBJ1-1	TGTGCCAGCAGCTTAGCGCTGGCGAACGCTGAAGCTTTCTTT	CASSLALANAEAFF
.	TRBV4-2	.	TRBJ1-1	TGTGCCAGCAGCCAAGATCTAGGTTACACTGAAGCTTTCTTT	CASSQDLGYTEAFF
.	TRBV6-1	.	TRBJ2-1	TGTGCCAGCAGTGATCGGTGGGAGGATGGAAATGAGCAGTTCTTC	CASSDRWEDGNEQFF